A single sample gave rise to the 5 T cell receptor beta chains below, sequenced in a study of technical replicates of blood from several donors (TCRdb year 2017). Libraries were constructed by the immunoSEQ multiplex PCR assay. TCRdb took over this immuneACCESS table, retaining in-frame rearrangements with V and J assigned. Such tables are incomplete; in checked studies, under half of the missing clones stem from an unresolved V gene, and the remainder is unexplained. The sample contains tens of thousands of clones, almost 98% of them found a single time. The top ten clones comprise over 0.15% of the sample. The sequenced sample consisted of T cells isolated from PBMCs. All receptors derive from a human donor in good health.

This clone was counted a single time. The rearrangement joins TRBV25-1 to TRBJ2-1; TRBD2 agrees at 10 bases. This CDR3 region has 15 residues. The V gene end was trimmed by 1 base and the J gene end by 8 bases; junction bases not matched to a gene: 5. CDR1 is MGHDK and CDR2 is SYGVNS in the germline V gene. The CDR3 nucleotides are TGTGCCAGCAGTGAATCGCTAGCGGGAGCACATGAGCAGTTCTTC. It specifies CASSESLAGAHEQFF. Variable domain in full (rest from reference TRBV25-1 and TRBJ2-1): EADIYQTPRYLVIGTGKKITLECSQTMGHDKMYWYQQDPGMELHLIHYSYGVNSTEKGDLSSESTVSRIRTEHFPLTLESARPSHTSQYLCASSESLAGAHEQFFGPGTRLTVL.

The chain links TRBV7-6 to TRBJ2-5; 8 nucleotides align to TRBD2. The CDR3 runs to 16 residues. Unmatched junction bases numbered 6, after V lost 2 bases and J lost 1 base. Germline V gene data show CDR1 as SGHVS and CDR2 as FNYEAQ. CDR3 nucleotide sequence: TGTGCCAGCAGCTTATCCTTGCGGGGGGTCCAAGAGACCCAGTACTTC. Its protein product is CASSLSLRGVQETQYF.

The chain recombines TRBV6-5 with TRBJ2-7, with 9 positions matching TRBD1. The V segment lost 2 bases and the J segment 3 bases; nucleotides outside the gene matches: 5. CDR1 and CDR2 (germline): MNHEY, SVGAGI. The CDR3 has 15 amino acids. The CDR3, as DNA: TGTGCCAGCAGTTACCGATCGGGACAGGGCTACGAGCAGTACTTC. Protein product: CASSYRSGQGYEQYF.

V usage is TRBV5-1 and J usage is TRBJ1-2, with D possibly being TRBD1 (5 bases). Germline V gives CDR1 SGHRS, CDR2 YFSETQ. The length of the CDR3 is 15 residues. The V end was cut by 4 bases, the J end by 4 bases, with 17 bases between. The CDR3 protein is CASSQAAGQAYGYTF. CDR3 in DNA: TGCGCCAGCAGCCAGGCCGCAGGGCAAGCCTATGGCTACACCTTC.

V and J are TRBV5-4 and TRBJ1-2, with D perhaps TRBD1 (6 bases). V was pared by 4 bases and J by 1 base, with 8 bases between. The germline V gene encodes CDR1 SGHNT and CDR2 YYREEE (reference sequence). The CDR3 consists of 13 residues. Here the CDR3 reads CASSPQGNYGYTF. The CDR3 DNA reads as TGTGCCAGCAGCCCACAGGGTAACTATGGCTACACCTTC.